This T cell receptor (beta chain) is from a study of CD8+ T cells in alopecia areata (dated by TCRdb to 2017 to 2018). At the level of the whole study: Treated patients were enrolled in an open-label pilot trial of oral tofacitinib at 5 to 10 mg twice daily for moderate-to-severe alopecia areata. The study used high-throughput TCRbeta sequencing to examine T cell clonal expansion in alopecia areata, in both the C3H/HeJ mouse model and human patients. TCRbeta CDR3 regions were amplified by immunoSEQ multiplex PCR with 35 Vbeta forward and 13 Jbeta reverse primers. Patients received tofacitinib for 6 to 18 months and were then followed off drug for 6 months to check for delayed response and recurrence. Biopsies were taken from tofacitinib-treated patients at baseline and again at 4 and 24 weeks into treatment, and several of those patients also had a later scalp biopsy. Clonality in the scalp was compared among normal scalp (n=4), patchy alopecia areata scalp (n=8), and alopecia totalis/universalis scalp (n=8). RNA came from the PAXgene miRNA kit for fixed scalp, the miRNeasy kit for PBMCs, and the RNeasy kit for mouse skin. Scalp tissue and sorted CD4+ and CD8+ peripheral blood T cells from patchy and totalis/universalis alopecia areata patients and from healthy controls were covered by human TCRbeta sequencing.

The time point tag for this specimen amounts to: baseline before oral tofacitinib. Lesional scalp punch biopsies and peripheral blood were collected from alopecia areata patients. PBMCs were separated by density centrifugation and stained for CD3, CD4 and CD8, after which CD4+ and CD8+ T cells were sorted on a FACSAria. Results the study describes overall, beyond this receptor: Compared with normal scalp, lesional scalp had higher clonality and more expanded CD8+ clones, particularly in alopecia totalis/universalis, a pattern that suggests antigenic drive. Scalp TCR repertoire analysis is complicated because resident alphabeta T cells in normal human skin are also sequenced, whereas mouse skin is dominated by gammadelta T cells. Shared TCR sequences between patients were less evident than in mice, which may be partly attributable to HLA diversity in the patient population.

This clone was seen only once. Its antigen is still unknown. There are no base qualities to consult, and no much larger clone falls within one base. CDR1 and CDR2 (SGHTA, FQGNSA) derive from the germline V gene. The CDR3 covers 14 residues, taking in both the cysteine and the phenylalanine. The retained sequence is limited to the CDR3, 42 bases, with the frame set at the first base. V and J lose 0 bases and 1 base, and a span of 6 bases separates them. Libraries came from the immunoSEQ multiplex PCR assay. RNA was extracted from all samples and reverse transcribed into cDNA as template for TCR sequencing. SuperScript III was used to make first-strand cDNA, primed with a 2:1 mix of oligo-dT and random hexamers. Amplification bias was assessed with a synthetic immune receptor repertoire, and residual bias was removed computationally. On the authors' methods: Raw reads were preprocessed to remove errors, and CDR3 was defined by IMGT conventions from the conserved cysteine to phenylalanine. Clonality was computed by normalizing Shannon entropy by log2 of the number of productive unique TCRs and subtracting the result from 1. Whether scalp clones were CD4 or CD8 was inferred by matching scalp TCRbeta sequences against CD4 and CD8 repertoires sorted from blood. As stored in TCRdb, this immuneACCESS dataset retains in-frame rearrangements with V and J assigned. A fraction of the clones does not appear; measured against another copy, unresolved V genes explain less than half of the discrepancy, and the remainder lacks a known reason. The V and J calls and clone size are taken from that table; D and trimming were inferred from the DNA. The sample data list over 150,000 clones, and roughly 60% of these were observed just once. The top ten clonotypes cover 1.7% of the sample.

The sample in question was CD4+ T cells sorted from blood, obtained at week 0. The receptor chain draws on TRBV7-2 and TRBJ1-1, with an unclear D gene assignment. This sequence originates from a human donor with alopecia areata. The CDR3 here reads CASSLAGKNTEAFF. The DNA sequence is as follows: TGTGCCAGCAGCTTAGCAGGGAAGAACACTGAAGCTTTCTTT.